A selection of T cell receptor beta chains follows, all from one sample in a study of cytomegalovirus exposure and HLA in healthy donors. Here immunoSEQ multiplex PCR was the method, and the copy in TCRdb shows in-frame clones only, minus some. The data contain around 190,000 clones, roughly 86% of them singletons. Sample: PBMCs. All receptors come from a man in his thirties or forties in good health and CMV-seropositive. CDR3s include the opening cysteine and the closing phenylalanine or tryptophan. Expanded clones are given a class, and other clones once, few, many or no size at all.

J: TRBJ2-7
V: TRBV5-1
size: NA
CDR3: CASSPGRVWTSGYEQYF

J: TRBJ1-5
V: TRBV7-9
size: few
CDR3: CASSRKQGAEVNQPQHF

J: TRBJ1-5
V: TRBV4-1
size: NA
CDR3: CASSQAGGRYSNQPQHF

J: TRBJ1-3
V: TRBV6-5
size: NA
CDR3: CASSYRRSGNTIYF

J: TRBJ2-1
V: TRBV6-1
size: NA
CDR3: CASSLRDSYNEQFF

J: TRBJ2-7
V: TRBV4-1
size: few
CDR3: CASSQDGSYEQYF

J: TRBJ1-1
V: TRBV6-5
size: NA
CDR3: CASGDRQAFF

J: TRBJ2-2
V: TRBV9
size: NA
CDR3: CASSTLSGELFF

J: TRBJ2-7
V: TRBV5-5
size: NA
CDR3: CASSLAPSRRDEQYF

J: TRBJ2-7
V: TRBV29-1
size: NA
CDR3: CSVVGGKDEQYF

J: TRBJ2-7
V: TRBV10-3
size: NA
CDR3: CAITRTSGRAGYEQYF

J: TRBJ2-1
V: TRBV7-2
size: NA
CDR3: CASSLDYGVYNEQFF

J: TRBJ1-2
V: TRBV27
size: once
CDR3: CASSSGQGDGYTF

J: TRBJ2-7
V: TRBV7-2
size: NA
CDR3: CASSLGGLAGEQYF

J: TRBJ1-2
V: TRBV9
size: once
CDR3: CASSVAALEVGYTF

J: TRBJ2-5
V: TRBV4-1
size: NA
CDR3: CASSQVYGPQETQYF

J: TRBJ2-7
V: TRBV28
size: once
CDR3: CASSTKGAKREQYF

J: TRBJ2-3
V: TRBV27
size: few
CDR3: CASRPRDGSSTDTQYF

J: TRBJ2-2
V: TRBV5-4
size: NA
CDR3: CASSPGTSANTGELFF

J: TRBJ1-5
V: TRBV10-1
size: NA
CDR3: CASSESQDRGNQPQHF

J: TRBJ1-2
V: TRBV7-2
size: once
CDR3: CASSLGDRLYGYTF

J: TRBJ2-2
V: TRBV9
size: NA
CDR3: CASSPRDRGPWELFF

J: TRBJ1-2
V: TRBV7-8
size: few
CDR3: CASSFRTYGYTF